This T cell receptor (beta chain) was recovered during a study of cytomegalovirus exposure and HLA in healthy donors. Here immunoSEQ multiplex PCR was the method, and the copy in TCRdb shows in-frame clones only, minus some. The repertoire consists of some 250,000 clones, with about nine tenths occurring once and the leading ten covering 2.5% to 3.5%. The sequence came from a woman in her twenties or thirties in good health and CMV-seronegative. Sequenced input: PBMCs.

The CDR3 sequence: CASSPPRGGDEQFF. As DNA, the CDR3 is TGTGCCAGCAGCCCCCCGAGGGGGGGCGATGAGCAGTTCTTC. The chain uses TRBV9 and TRBJ2-1, with a possible D match to TRBD2 (7 bases). The CDR3 spans 14 residues. V was shortened by 4 bases and J by 8 bases, with 16 bases between the two germline ends. Germline V gives CDR1 SGDLS, CDR2 YYNGEE.